One and the same sample provided the 29 T cell receptor beta chains below, sequenced in a study of T cells in Graves' hyperthyroidism and ophthalmopathy. Amplification targeted TCR beta CDR3 regions from RNA transcripts. HTBI primers drove first-round RT-PCR of the TCR CDR3. One entry per CDR3 protein, called by TCRdb with MiXCR from the multiplex PCR reads. The data contain 250,000 to 400,000 distinct CDR3 sequences, around 15% of them singletons. Sequencing input: blood. The source of these receptors is a middle-aged woman with Graves' ophthalmopathy.

This clonotype was seen a few times. The chain combines TRBV24-1 with TRBJ2-1, with no clear D. The CDR3 consists of 15 residues. The germline V gene has CDR1 KGHDR and CDR2 SFDVKD. The V and J ends lost 0 bases and 6 bases respectively, with 11 bases between them. The CDR3 loop is CATSDLAAKINEQFF. DNA for the CDR3: TGTGCCACCAGTGATTTGGCGGCCAAAATCAATGAGCAGTTCTTC.

The genes are TRBV29-1 and TRBJ1-1; a possible D gene is TRBD1 (5 bases). With 0 bases removed from V and 3 bases from J, the gap between germline ends came to 8 bases. CDR1 and CDR2 from the germline V gene are SQVTM and ANQGSEA. CDR3 length: 13 residues. The DNA of the CDR3 is TGCAGCGTTGAAGAAGACAGATACACTGAAGCTTTCTTT. It encodes CSVEEDRYTEAFF.

In this sample, this clonotype turned up a few times. The chain employs TRBV20-1 and TRBJ2-1; D possibly uses TRBD1 or TRBD2 (5 bases each). CDR1 DFQATT and CDR2 SNEGSKA come from the germline V gene (reference sequence). V was clipped by 4 bases and J by 0 bases, with 19 bases between them. CDR3 length: 17 residues. The CDR3 protein is CSATTFSGTNSYNEQFF. The CDR3 DNA reads as TGCAGTGCTACAACCTTTTCCGGGACGAACTCCTACAATGAGCAGTTCTTC.

The chain is built from TRBV24-1 and TRBJ1-5; a weak D match, TRBD1 (6 bases). The V end was cut by 5 bases, the J end by 4 bases, with 14 bases between. Germline CDR1 KGHDR, CDR2 SFDVKD. The CDR3 contains 15 residues. CDR3 bases: TGTGCCACCAGTGCCAAGGGGGGTCGGAATCAGCCCCAGCATTTT. The encoded protein is CATSAKGGRNQPQHF.

The chain uses TRBV7-2 and TRBJ2-3; D unclear. This CDR3 spans 13 amino acids. From germline, CDR1 is SGHTA and CDR2 FQGNSA. With 5 bases removed from V and 6 bases from J, the gap between germline ends came to 12 bases. The CDR3 bases are TGTGCCAGCAGCCGCCGGTCCTGGGATACGCAGTATTTT. This sequence encodes CASSRRSWDTQYF.

The V call is TRBV20-1, the J call TRBJ2-1; D gene uncertain. CDR3 length equals 10 residues. Germline V gives CDR1 DFQATT, CDR2 SNEGSKA (reference sequence). The V gene lost 6 bases and the J gene lost 4 bases, with 4 bases spanning the gap. The CDR3 sequence is CSAFYNEQFF. DNA of the CDR3: TGCAGTGCCTTTTACAATGAGCAGTTCTTC.

In this sample, this clonotype turned up many times. The rearrangement uses TRBV3-1 and TRBJ2-5; D is ambiguous. V was clipped by 2 bases and J by 4 bases, with 2 bases between them. Germline V lookup: CDR1 LGHDT, CDR2 YNNKEL (reference sequence). This CDR3 spans 11 amino acids. Here the CDR3 reads CASSQTETQYF. The CDR3 nucleotides read TGTGCCAGCAGCCAAACAGAGACCCAGTACTTC.

The rearrangement links TRBV5-4 to TRBJ2-5; D is perhaps TRBD1 (5 bases). The CDR3 loop spans 13 amino acids. Germline V lookup: CDR1 SGHNT, CDR2 YYREEE (reference sequence). The V and J ends lost 1 base and 5 bases respectively, with 9 bases between them. In DNA form, the CDR3 reads TGTGCCAGCAGCTTGCAGGGTTGGGAGACCCAGTACTTC. Its translation is CASSLQGWETQYF. Complete variable domain (other parts from reference TRBV5-4 and TRBJ2-5): ETGVTQSPTHLIKTRGQQVTLRCSSQSGHNTVSWYQQALGQGPQFIFQYYREEENGRGNFPPRFSGLQFPNYSSELNVNALELDDSALYLCASSLQGWETQYFGPGTRLLVL.

This clonotype has a handful of counts. The chain has TRBV7-9 and TRBJ1-6; D unclear. V was cut by 3 bases and J by 9 bases, with 6 bases left in between. The CDR3 extends over 12 amino acids. CDR1 and CDR2 (germline): SEHNR, FQNEAQ (reference sequence). As DNA, the CDR3 is TGTGCCAGCAGCTTTCCTGGTTCACCCCTCCACTTT. Translated: CASSFPGSPLHF.

This clonotype was seen a single time. This may come from a read error, since a much larger clone is one base off. The gene calls are TRBV2 and TRBJ1-6; maybe TRBD1 (5 bases). The CDR3 length is 13 residues. Per the germline V gene, CDR1 is SNHLY and CDR2 is FYNNEI. V was shortened by 7 bases and J by 8 bases, with 12 bases between the two germline ends. The CDR3 region has the DNA TGTGCCAGCATGGAGGGGAGGGATTCACCCCTCCACTTT. Protein sequence: CASMEGRDSPLHF.

The chain is built from TRBV4-1 and TRBJ1-4; D remains ambiguous. Per germline, CDR1 MGHRA and CDR2 YSYEKL. This CDR3 contains 16 residues. V dropped 0 bases and J dropped 5 bases, with 13 bases sitting between them. The CDR3 sequence is CASSQDSRPTNEKLFF. The CDR3, as DNA: TGCGCCAGCAGCCAAGATTCGAGGCCTACCAATGAAAAACTGTTTTTT.

The chain uses TRBV16 and TRBJ2-7; no firm D call. Between the trimmed V and J ends, which lost 3 bases and 3 bases, there was a span of 6 bases. The germline V gene has CDR1 KGHSY and CDR2 FQNENV. The CDR3 is 12 amino acids. The DNA of the CDR3 is TGTGCCAGCAGCCAGCAAAACTACGAGCAGTACTTC. Translated, it gives CASSQQNYEQYF.

This clonotype was seen repeatedly, ten times or more. The chain uses TRBV27 and TRBJ2-7, with 11 bases that match TRBD2. From germline, CDR1 is MNHEY and CDR2 SMNVEV (reference sequence). V shed 7 bases and J 4 bases; nucleotides not matched to a gene: 9. The CDR3 runs to 15 residues. This CDR3 reads CASIRIAGGFYEQYF. CDR3 DNA sequence: TGTGCCAGCATCCGAATAGCGGGAGGGTTTTACGAGCAGTACTTC.

This clonotype occurred many times. The chain links TRBV14 to TRBJ2-3, with D perhaps TRBD2 (6 bases). Germline CDR1 reads SGHDN; CDR2 reads FVKESK. V was shortened by 9 bases and J by 8 bases, with 21 bases between the two germline ends. The CDR3 contains 14 residues. This chain's CDR3 is CASSREAGRSTQYF. The DNA of the CDR3 is TGTGCCAGTTCAAGAGAAGCGGGTCGGAGTACGCAGTATTTT.

This clonotype was detected many times. The chain combines TRBV28 with TRBJ1-5, with D possibly TRBD1 on 5 matching bases. Per the germline V gene, CDR1 is MDHEN and CDR2 is SYDVKM. This CDR3 is 12 amino acids long. Between the trimmed V and J ends, which lost 3 bases and 10 bases, there was a span of 10 bases. The CDR3 reads CASSFHGGPQHF. The CDR3 DNA follows: TGTGCCAGCAGTTTTCATGGGGGACCCCAGCATTTT.

This clonotype has ten or more counts. The CDR3 nucleotides read TGCAGTGCTACACCCGATCCAGGGGGAAACACTGAAGCTTTCTTT. Translating it yields CSATPDPGGNTEAFF. This chain uses TRBV20-1 with TRBJ1-1; 7 bases map to TRBD1. V was pared by 4 bases and J by 2 bases, with 10 bases of the junction left unmatched. This CDR3 has 15 amino acids. Germline CDR1 DFQATT, CDR2 SNEGSKA (reference sequence).

This clonotype has at least ten counts. This rearrangement joins TRBV28 to TRBJ1-5; D is uncertain. V lost 7 bases to trimming and J lost 2 bases, with 9 bases between them. Per germline, CDR1 MDHEN and CDR2 SYDVKM. The CDR3 totals 13 residues. The CDR3, as DNA: TGTGCCAGCAAAAGAGGAGGCAATCAGCCCCAGCATTTT. It codes for CASKRGGNQPQHF.

This clonotype was seen a handful of times. The chain combines TRBV2 with TRBJ1-1, with 7 nucleotides matching TRBD1. The germline V gene encodes CDR1 SNHLY and CDR2 FYNNEI. The CDR3 consists of 13 residues. J was trimmed by 5 bases and V by 6 bases; bases with no gene match: 6. CDR3 loop: CASRTGSGTEAFF. The CDR3 DNA follows: TGTGCCAGCAGGACAGGGTCGGGAACTGAAGCTTTCTTT.

This clonotype was seen many times. The V and J genes are TRBV6-1 and TRBJ1-5; no clear D gene. The CDR3 is made up of 14 amino acids. V lost 5 bases to trimming and J lost 2 bases, with 10 bases between them. Per germline, CDR1 MNHNS and CDR2 SASEGT. This CDR3 is CASSYPGRNQPQHF. Written as DNA, the CDR3 is TGTGCCAGCAGTTACCCGGGCCGCAATCAGCCCCAGCATTTT.

This chain links TRBV4-1 with TRBJ1-5; D unclear. V lost 1 base and J 0 bases, leaving 4 bases between the germline ends. Germline CDR1 MGHRA, CDR2 YSYEKL. The CDR3 length is 14 residues. The CDR3: CASSQAYSNQPQHF. Here the CDR3 DNA reads TGCGCCAGCAGCCAAGCGTATAGCAATCAGCCCCAGCATTTT.

This clonotype was seen at least ten times. This rearrangement joins TRBV11-2 to TRBJ2-2; TRBD2 matches 8 bases. V lost 5 bases, J lost 5 bases, and 10 bases stayed unmatched. The CDR3 sequence is 16 residues long. Germline CDR1 reads SGHAT; CDR2 reads FQNNGV. The CDR3: CASSLSGVGGTGELFF. CDR3 in DNA: TGTGCCAGCAGCCTTAGCGGGGTCGGGGGGACCGGGGAGCTGTTTTTT.

CDR3 DNA: TGTGCCAGTAGTTTACTAGCGGGAGGGCCTGGTACCGGGGAGCTGTTTTTT. Protein: CASSLLAGGPGTGELFF. The chain couples TRBV19 to TRBJ2-2, with TRBD2 identical over 13 bases. The V segment lost 5 bases and the J segment 5 bases; nucleotides outside the gene matches: 8. CDR3 length: 17 amino acids. Germline V gene sequence: CDR1 LNHDA, CDR2 SQIVND (reference sequence). The full variable domain, in which reference TRBV19 and TRBJ2-2 provide the parts outside the CDR3, is DGGITQSPKYLFRKEGQNVTLSCEQNLNHDAMYWYRQDPGQGLRLIYYSQIVNDFQKGDIAEGYSVSREKKESFPLTVTSAQKNPTAFYLCASSLLAGGPGTGELFFGEGSRLTVL.

For this clonotype: This clone may be a read error of a much larger clone one base away. The V and J genes are TRBV7-2 and TRBJ2-4; D possibly corresponds to TRBD2 (5 bases). The CDR3 loop spans 15 amino acids. Germline V gives CDR1 SGHTA, CDR2 FQGNSA. The DNA of the CDR3 is TGTGCCAGCAGCTTAGCTTCCAGCGGAAAAAACACTCAGTACTTC. Translating gives CASSLASSGKNTQYF.

This clonotype has ten or more counts. This chain connects TRBV20-1 to TRBJ1-6, with 9 positions matching TRBD1. This CDR3 spans 18 amino acids. The J segment lost 7 bases and the V segment lost 6 bases, leaving 19 bases of the junction unmatched. The germline V gene has CDR1 DFQATT and CDR2 SNEGSKA (reference sequence). This CDR3 is CSAQIRDRVKPANSPLHF. CDR3 DNA: TGCAGTGCACAAATCCGGGACAGGGTGAAACCAGCGAATTCACCCCTCCACTTT.

Only a few counts were recorded for this clonotype. The chain is built from TRBV10-3 and TRBJ2-7, with D unclear. The CDR3 has 14 residues. The V gene's germline CDR1 is ENHRY and CDR2 SYGVKD. V gave up 3 bases and J gave up 0 bases, with 9 bases separating them. CDR3 loop: CAISDPGLSYEQYF. The CDR3 DNA reads as TGTGCCATCAGTGACCCCGGGCTCTCCTACGAGCAGTACTTC.

This chain links TRBV5-1 with TRBJ1-1; D gene ambiguous. The V end lost 4 bases, the J end lost 0 bases, and 10 bases lay between the germline ends. Germline values: CDR1 SGHRS, CDR2 YFSETQ. The CDR3 has 14 amino acids. The CDR3 is CASSPTQMNTEAFF. CDR3 sequence (DNA): TGCGCCAGCAGCCCGACACAGATGAACACTGAAGCTTTCTTT.

The table lists this clonotype with many counts. The rearrangement joins TRBV30 to TRBJ1-1; unclear D gene. CDR1 is GTSNPN, CDR2 SVGIG, per germline (reference sequence). The V and J ends lost 8 bases and 5 bases respectively, with 12 bases between them. This CDR3 has 11 amino acids. The CDR3 DNA sequence: TGTGCCCGCGGGATGGGAACTGAAGCTTTCTTT. Amino acid sequence: CARGMGTEAFF.

This clonotype was observed a handful of times. The genes are TRBV7-9 and TRBJ2-7; 9 bases match TRBD1. The CDR3 spans 16 residues. The germline V gene encodes CDR1 SEHNR and CDR2 FQNEAQ (reference sequence). Trimming at V came to 5 bases and at J to 3 bases, leaving 11 bases not matched to a gene. The CDR3 region has the DNA TGTGCCAGCAGCCTAGGACAGGGGAGCGGCTACTACGAGCAGTACTTC. Translation gives CASSLGQGSGYYEQYF.

This clonotype was recorded at least ten times. This sequence joins TRBV28 and TRBJ1-4; D remains ambiguous. Germline CDR1 reads MDHEN; CDR2 reads SYDVKM. This CDR3 has 12 residues. Trimming removed 7 bases from V and 5 bases from J, with 8 bases in between. In DNA, the CDR3 is TGTGCCAGCAAACAGCAGAATGAAAAACTGTTTTTT. Encoded protein: CASKQQNEKLFF.